The entry that follows covers one T cell receptor beta chain sequence. V trimming: 4 bases; J trimming: 6 bases; junction bases outside the gene matches: 7. Per germline, CDR1 SGHRS and CDR2 YFSETQ. This CDR3 is built from 14 residues. The data were produced by immunoSEQ multiplex PCR, yet TCRdb's version contains in-frame clones alone and is incomplete. The sample yields approximately 60,000 clones, approximately 80% seen once. The entry originates in a study of blood T cell repertoires in COVID-19. Study background: COVID-19 samples collected from the United States, Italy and Spain covered acute and convalescent phases. PBMCs, B-cell-depleted T cells, or T cells provided the cDNA or gDNA that made up the material.

The clonotype originates from a man over 45 with active or convalescent COVID-19. The chain employs TRBV5-1 and TRBJ2-5; 9 bases fit TRBD1. The sequenced sample was peripheral blood. The CDR3 loop reads CASSPDRGVQTQYF. CDR3 coding DNA: TGCGCCAGCAGCCCCGACAGGGGGGTCCAGACCCAGTACTTC.